The rows below give T cell receptor beta chains drawn from one sample of a study of cytomegalovirus exposure and HLA in healthy donors. TCRdb's table, derived via immunoSEQ multiplex PCR, lists solely in-frame clones and lacks some. The sample records under 200,000 clones, roughly two thirds being singletons. Sequencing was done on a sample of PBMCs. The receptors shown here come from a woman under 30 in good health and CMV-seropositive. Both conserved end residues are trimmed from each CDR3. The order of the fields is clone size, D gene, V gene, J gene, CDR3 protein. A D gene is named only where the DNA matches it firmly. Where a row states a size, it is once, few, many or the class of an expanded clone; other rows omit it.

NA	NA	TRBV7-8	TRBJ1-5	ASSLGAGSNQPQH
few	TRBD1	TRBV14	TRBJ1-1	ASSRQGEVNTEAF
few	NA	TRBV5-1	TRBJ2-3	ASSLGTSGGTDTQY
few	NA	TRBV5-1	TRBJ1-5	ASSSPGVEVGLEFNLNQPQH
NA	NA	TRBV21-1	TRBJ2-1	ASSSPTSLLLSSYNEQF
NA	TRBD2	TRBV19	TRBJ2-2	ASTRGAGEGGELF
NA	TRBD1	TRBV9	TRBJ2-2	ASSDRDRLPGELF
NA	NA	TRBV6-6	TRBJ2-7	ASSFGTYPQQY
NA	NA	TRBV19	TRBJ2-7	ASSMVQGAYEQY
NA	TRBD2	TRBV30	TRBJ2-5	AWSFGLAGGPGETQY
NA	TRBD1	TRBV28	TRBJ1-5	ATIPDRGLSPYQPQH
NA	TRBD1	TRBV4-3	TRBJ1-2	ASSLDRVRYGYT
NA	NA	TRBV5-6	TRBJ2-7	ASSPDNTFYEQY
NA	TRBD2	TRBV10-3	TRBJ2-5	AISGTGTRSFEQY
NA	NA	TRBV4-1	TRBJ2-3	ASSHPDRGSGRYVSTDTQY
few	NA	TRBV2	TRBJ2-5	ASRTGLGGRETQY
NA	NA	TRBV20-1	TRBJ1-1	SALYTEAF
few	NA	TRBV2	TRBJ1-1	ASSEALPAGGSLNTEAF
few	TRBD1	TRBV4-1	TRBJ2-7	ASSSGQGIYEQY
few	NA	TRBV6-6	TRBJ2-7	ASSYTGDEQY
NA	TRBD1	TRBV18	TRBJ1-5	ASSEGTANQPQH
NA	NA	TRBV7-3	TRBJ1-1	ASSFTGGTEAF
NA	NA	TRBV5-1	TRBJ1-5	ASSWDNNQPQH
NA	NA	TRBV4-2	TRBJ2-3	ASSQDIVTGPASTDTQY
NA	TRBD1	TRBV7-9	TRBJ1-2	ASSLGAGTGPYGYT
NA	TRBD1	TRBV18	TRBJ2-7	ASSPNLSGTGFPYEQY
NA	TRBD1	TRBV7-9	TRBJ1-2	ASSSLFLTGADT
NA	NA	TRBV28	TRBJ2-2	ASTLGAGVFSGELF
NA	NA	TRBV6-1	TRBJ1-5	ASEEGFGNQPQH
NA	TRBD1	TRBV5-4	TRBJ2-7	ASSRRDSYEQY
NA	TRBD2	TRBV30	TRBJ2-1	ASGTSGTRLQF